Below, 11 T cell receptor beta chains from the same sample are listed, as sequenced in a study of identical twins. MiXCR, run by TCRdb on the 5' RACE reads, gives a single entry per CDR3 protein. The sample holds around 670,000 distinct CDR3 sequences; 5.5% to 6.5% are singletons and the top ten take around 1.9%. Specimen: naive T cells sorted from blood. These receptors were taken from a man aged 18 to 29 in good health.

The rearrangement links TRBV6-5 to TRBJ2-3; 7 bases are shared with TRBD2. The CDR3 runs 18 residues. The ends lost 0 bases at V and 2 bases at J; junction bases unmatched: 11. Germline CDR1 reads MNHEY; CDR2 reads SVGAGI. This chain's CDR3 is CASSYSSAGALHTDTQYF. CDR3 sequence (DNA): TGTGCCAGCAGTTACTCGTCGGCGGGAGCATTGCACACAGATACGCAGTATTTT.

This clonotype was picked up many times. The chain has TRBV7-9 and TRBJ2-3; possible D gene TRBD2, 5 bases. The germline V gene encodes CDR1 SEHNR and CDR2 FQNEAQ (reference sequence). V gave up 10 bases and J gave up 0 bases, with 14 bases separating them. This CDR3 comprises 14 residues. CDR3 coding DNA: TGTGCCACCGAGAGCGGATCTAGCACAGATACGCAGTATTTT. Its translation is CATESGSSTDTQYF. Supplemented by reference TRBV7-9 and TRBJ2-3, the full variable domain reads DTGVSQNPRHKITKRGQNVTFRCDPISEHNRLYWYRQTLGQGPEFLTYFQNEAQLEKSRLLSDRFSAERPKGSFSTLEIQRTEQGDSAMYLCATESGSSTDTQYFGPGTRLTVL.

The chain links TRBV7-3 to TRBJ2-3, with TRBD2 as a possible D gene (6 bases). The CDR3 length is 15 residues. Germline assignment: CDR1 SGHTA and CDR2 FQGTGA. With 3 bases removed from V and 2 bases from J, the gap between germline ends came to 12 bases. In DNA form, the CDR3 reads TGTGCCAGCAGCTTCTTGCCGGGAGTCACAGATACGCAGTATTTT. Protein: CASSFLPGVTDTQYF.

The chain carries TRBV14 and TRBJ2-1, with D tentatively TRBD1 or TRBD2 (6 bases each). The V end lost 1 base, the J end lost 8 bases, and 18 bases lay between the germline ends. Germline lookup yields CDR1 SGHDN and CDR2 FVKESK. The CDR3 loop spans 16 amino acids. CDR3 bases: TGTGCCAGCAGCCAAGGGTGGGGGGCGGCCAGCGATGAGCAGTTCTTC. Translated: CASSQGWGAASDEQFF. The full variable domain, its missing parts supplied by reference TRBV14 and TRBJ2-1, is EAGVTQFPSHSVIEKGQTVTLRCDPISGHDNLYWYRRVMGKEIKFLLHFVKESKQDESGMPNNRFLAERTGGTYSTLKVQPAELEDSGVYFCASSQGWGAASDEQFFGPGTRLTVL.

There are many counts of this clonotype. The V and J genes are TRBV5-5 and TRBJ2-4; TRBD1 agrees at 10 bases. This CDR3 comprises 17 residues. V was pared by 0 bases and J by 5 bases, with 8 bases of the junction left unmatched. Germline CDR1 SGHKS, CDR2 YYEKEE (reference sequence). The CDR3 spells CASSLDLFGTGENIQYF. CDR3 sequence (DNA): TGTGCCAGCAGCTTGGACTTGTTCGGGACAGGGGAAAACATTCAGTACTTC.

The chain links TRBV12-3 or TRBV12-4 to TRBJ1-5, with D possibly TRBD1 on 5 matching bases. The length of the CDR3 is 13 residues. V was clipped by 6 bases and J by 1 base, with 7 bases between them. CDR3 loop: CASRGESNQPQHF. The CDR3 region has the DNA TGTGCCAGCAGGGGGGAAAGCAATCAGCCCCAGCATTTT.

This clonotype was detected many times. This chain uses TRBV5-6 with TRBJ2-1, with D uncertain. Germline V CDR1 and CDR2: SGHDT, YYEEEE. The CDR3 spans 12 residues. V was trimmed by 4 bases and J by 9 bases, leaving 11 bases between them. DNA of the CDR3: TGTGCCAGCAGCCGACCGACCAGTGAGCAGTTCTTC. Translated: CASSRPTSEQFF.

The V call is TRBV20-1, the J call TRBJ1-1; D might be TRBD1 (6 bases). V was shortened by 5 bases and J by 7 bases, with 11 bases between the two germline ends. The CDR3 has 11 residues. CDR1 and CDR2 from the germline V gene are DFQATT and SNEGSKA (reference sequence). The CDR3 sequence: CSALTGFEAFF. The CDR3 coding sequence is TGCAGTGCTCTTACAGGGTTTGAAGCTTTCTTT.

This clonotype was detected ten times or more. V and J are TRBV4-2 and TRBJ2-2; maybe TRBD2 (6 bases). Germline assignment: CDR1 LGHNA and CDR2 YNFKEQ. The CDR3 is made up of 16 amino acids. The V and J ends lost 0 bases and 6 bases respectively, with 14 bases between them. The CDR3 DNA is TGTGCCAGCAGCCAAGAAAGTCGGAGGGATGCCGGGGAGCTGTTTTTT. Protein product: CASSQESRRDAGELFF.

This clonotype was seen more than once but under ten times. The gene calls are TRBV12-3 or TRBV12-4 and TRBJ2-5; the D gene is possibly TRBD1 (6 bases). Trimming stripped 3 bases from V and 3 bases from J, with 20 bases between. The CDR3 has 17 residues. The CDR3 sequence: CASSLLVGAGTKETQYF. The CDR3 DNA follows: TGTGCCAGCAGTTTGTTGGTGGGGGCCGGGACAAAAGAGACCCAGTACTTC.

The V call is TRBV7-6, the J call TRBJ2-2; 9 nucleotides match TRBD1. Looked up from germline, CDR1 is SGHVS and CDR2 is FNYEAQ. With V trimmed by 4 bases and J by 8 bases, 11 bases remained unmatched. This CDR3 comprises 16 residues. Here the CDR3 DNA reads TGTGCCAGCAGCTGGCCACCGGGACAGGGTACAGGGGAGCTGTTTTTT. It codes for CASSWPPGQGTGELFF.